The present TCR beta chain was sequenced within a study of shared clonotypes between healthy human individuals. Study overall: Donors had three CD4 naive, three CD4 memory, two CD8 naive and one CD8 memory plate apiece.

The CDR3 has 16 amino acids. Between the trimmed V and J ends, which lost 4 bases and 1 base, there was a span of 14 bases. Germline values: CDR1 SNHLY, CDR2 FYNNEI. Assay: immunoSEQ multiplex PCR; the TCRdb copy retains only in-frame clones and omits some. This sample carries about 1 million clones, around 76% of them seen once, and the ten largest clones take 1.4%. This receptor was taken from a man between 18 and 29 years old in good health. This chain joins TRBV2 and TRBJ2-4; a possible D gene is TRBD1 (6 bases). Sample: memory CD4+ T cells sorted from blood. As for subset: CD45RA-negative fraction. CDR3 in DNA: TGTGCCAGCAGTGTGACCTGGGGGCTTGCCAAAAACATTCAGTACTTC. This codes for CASSVTWGLAKNIQYF.